A single sample is the source of the 21 T cell receptor beta chains below, sequenced in a study of cytomegalovirus exposure and HLA in healthy donors. The PCR had 60 Vbeta and 13 Jbeta primers. Some clones are missing from TCRdb's copy, which holds only in-frame ones; the method was immunoSEQ multiplex PCR. The table includes 150,000 to 200,000 clones, around 75% detected once. The sample was PBMCs. The origin of the receptors is a man younger than 30 in good health and CMV-seropositive.

The rearrangement joins TRBV28 to TRBJ2-2; TRBD2 is a possible D gene (5 bases). Germline assignment: CDR1 MDHEN and CDR2 SYDVKM. V lost 4 bases to trimming and J lost 0 bases, with 18 bases between them. The CDR3 runs 18 residues. Written as DNA, the CDR3 is TGTGCCAGCAGTTCCCCTGGAGGCGCGGGTACGAACACCGGGGAGCTGTTTTTT. It encodes CASSSPGGAGTNTGELFF.

This chain connects TRBV10-3 to TRBJ2-1; D might be TRBD1 (6 bases). CDR1 and CDR2 (germline): ENHRY, SYGVKD. The CDR3 runs to 15 residues. Trimming removed 3 bases at V and 3 bases at J, with 12 bases between. CDR3 DNA: TGTGCCATCAGTGATTTGCAGGGGAACTACAATGAGCAGTTCTTC. Translated: CAISDLQGNYNEQFF.

The rearrangement joins TRBV5-1 to TRBJ2-7; D remains ambiguous. Looked up from germline, CDR1 is SGHRS and CDR2 is YFSETQ. CDR3 length: 15 amino acids. Trimming left V 3 bases short and J 0 bases short, with 13 bases between. Written as DNA, the CDR3 is TGCGCCAGCAGCTGGTACAGTGGCAGCTCCTACGAGCAGTACTTC. Translation: CASSWYSGSSYEQYF.

CDR3 region: CASSRARVRGGTDEQYF. Written as DNA, the CDR3 is TGTGCCAGCTCCCGAGCCCGGGTGCGGGGTGGTACGGACGAGCAGTACTTC. The chain has TRBV25-1 and TRBJ2-7; possible D gene TRBD2, 6 bases. This CDR3 is 17 amino acids long. Germline-derived CDR1 and CDR2 are MGHDK and SYGVNS. The V end was cut by 8 bases, the J end by 5 bases, with 28 bases between.

The V call is TRBV6-4, the J call TRBJ2-1; 12 bases agree with TRBD2. Germline lookup yields CDR1 MRHNA and CDR2 SNTAGT. After removal of 6 bases from V and 8 bases from J, the junction contained 5 bases not matched to a gene. The CDR3 consists of 14 residues. The CDR3 loop reads CASSQTSGSDEQFF. Written as DNA, the CDR3 is TGTGCCAGCAGCCAGACTAGCGGGAGCGATGAGCAGTTCTTC.

V gene TRBV4-1 combines with J gene TRBJ2-7; 8 positions match TRBD1. Trimming took 1 base from V and 1 from J; bases not matched to a gene: 9. This CDR3 is 17 amino acids long. CDR1 is MGHRA and CDR2 is YSYEKL in the germline V gene. CDR3 nucleotides: TGCGCCAGCAGCCAAGGTCCACAGGACAGGGCATCCTACGAGCAGTACTTC. This codes for CASSQGPQDRASYEQYF.

The V gene is TRBV9, the J gene TRBJ2-1; 9 positions match TRBD2. From germline, CDR1 is SGDLS and CDR2 YYNGEE. The ends lost 4 bases at V and 6 bases at J; junction bases unmatched: 8. There are 15 residues in the CDR3. The CDR3 loop is CASSPIGTSINEQFF. The CDR3 DNA is TGTGCCAGCAGCCCTATAGGGACTAGCATCAATGAGCAGTTCTTC.

The chain combines TRBV7-8 with TRBJ2-5, with TRBD1 matching over 8 bases. Germline V gene sequence: CDR1 SGHVS, CDR2 FQNEAQ. V trimming: 4 bases; J trimming: 5 bases; junction bases outside the gene matches: 3. The CDR3 is made up of 13 amino acids. CDR3 amino acids: CASSSRGHETQYF. Written as DNA, the CDR3 is TGTGCCAGCAGCTCCAGGGGGCACGAGACCCAGTACTTC.

This clone occurred once. J is TRBJ2-1 and V is TRBV7-3, with 9 positions matching TRBD2. The CDR3 consists of 15 residues. J was trimmed by 8 bases and V by 4 bases; bases with no gene match: 9. The germline V gene encodes CDR1 SGHTA and CDR2 FQGTGA. In DNA, the CDR3 is TGTGCCAGCAGCTCCACCGCGGGAGGGGACGATGAGCAGTTCTTC. The encoded protein is CASSSTAGGDDEQFF.

The genes are TRBV2 and TRBJ2-1; TRBD2 matches at 8 bases. The CDR3 length is 15 residues. CDR1 is SNHLY, CDR2 FYNNEI, per germline. The V gene end was trimmed by 6 bases and the J gene end by 4 bases; junction bases not matched to a gene: 8. This chain's CDR3 is CASRGGGRKYNEQFF. CDR3 DNA: TGTGCCAGCAGGGGTGGCGGGAGGAAATACAATGAGCAGTTCTTC.

The chain uses TRBV19 and TRBJ2-1; 8 bases are a match to TRBD2. V was clipped by 6 bases and J by 5 bases; unmatched bases: 6. In germline, CDR1 is LNHDA, CDR2 SQIVND (reference sequence). The CDR3 has 14 amino acids. CDR3 nucleotide sequence: TGTGCCAGTAGGCCCGGGCGGGAGGACAATGAGCAGTTCTTC. Protein sequence: CASRPGREDNEQFF.

The chain combines TRBV19 with TRBJ2-7, with 9 nucleotides matching TRBD2. V was pared by 3 bases and J by 4 bases, with 4 bases of the junction left unmatched. CDR1 LNHDA and CDR2 SQIVND come from the germline V gene (reference sequence). The CDR3 length is 14 residues. The CDR3 region has the DNA TGTGCCAGTAGTATTGGGCTAGCGGGATACGAGCAGTACTTC. Translation gives CASSIGLAGYEQYF.

The genes are TRBV27 and TRBJ1-2, with 7 nucleotides matching TRBD1. V was pared by 2 bases and J by 5 bases, with 2 bases of the junction left unmatched. The CDR3 extends over 13 amino acids. Germline-derived CDR1 and CDR2 are MNHEY and SMNVEV (reference sequence). The CDR3 nucleotides read TGTGCCAGCAGTTTAACGGGACAGTATGGCTACACCTTC. Translated: CASSLTGQYGYTF.

This clone was recorded a few times. The V gene is TRBV27, the J gene TRBJ1-6; no clear D. Germline V gene data show CDR1 as MNHEY and CDR2 as SMNVEV (reference sequence). V was trimmed by 10 bases and J by 1 base, leaving 8 bases between them. The CDR3 is 13 residues long. The CDR3: CATGVSYNSPLHF. In DNA form, the CDR3 reads TGTGCCACCGGGGTTTCCTATAATTCACCCCTCCACTTT.

This chain connects TRBV28 to TRBJ2-5; 7 bases are a match to TRBD1. Germline lookup yields CDR1 MDHEN and CDR2 SYDVKM. The CDR3 runs to 15 residues. V lost 2 bases to trimming and J lost 3 bases; unmatched junction nucleotides: 6. The CDR3 loop is CASSLRPGTEETQYF. CDR3 DNA: TGTGCCAGCAGTTTACGTCCCGGGACAGAAGAGACCCAGTACTTC.

This clone came up a few times. The V call is TRBV5-6, the J call TRBJ1-4; TRBD1 might be the D (5 bases). V was pared by 3 bases and J by 0 bases, with 12 bases between. The CDR3 spans 16 residues. Germline CDR1 SGHDT, CDR2 YYEEEE. CDR3 in amino acids: CASSWAGGTTNEKLFF. In DNA form, the CDR3 reads TGTGCCAGCAGCTGGGCCGGGGGGACAACTAATGAAAAACTGTTTTTT. The variable domain in full, with the rest retrieved from reference TRBV5-6 and TRBJ1-4, is DAGVTQSPTHLIKTRGQQVTLRCSPKSGHDTVSWYQQALGQGPQFIFQYYEEEERQRGNFPDRFSGHQFPNYSSELNVNALLLGDSALYLCASSWAGGTTNEKLFFGSGTQLSVL.

This chain joins TRBV29-1 and TRBJ2-1; D unresolved. The CDR3 sequence is 14 residues long. The V gene lost 5 bases and the J gene lost 5 bases, with 16 bases spanning the gap. Germline assignment: CDR1 SQVTM and CDR2 ANQGSEA. CDR3 nucleotide sequence: TGCAGCGTTATCCGCCTGAGGTGGAACAATGAGCAGTTCTTC. This codes for CSVIRLRWNNEQFF.

The chain has TRBV5-1 and TRBJ2-3; TRBD2 aligns across 8 bases. The V gene's germline CDR1 is SGHRS and CDR2 YFSETQ. The junction had 9 bases not matched to a gene; V was cut back by 4 bases and J by 2 bases. The CDR3 extends over 16 amino acids. DNA for the CDR3: TGCGCCAGCAGCCAACTTAGCGGGACACTCACAGATACGCAGTATTTT. Its translation is CASSQLSGTLTDTQYF.

The CDR3 nucleotides are TGTGCCAGCAGTTTATTTGGGGGGGCCCGGAACACTGAAGCTTTCTTT. This gives the protein CASSLFGGARNTEAFF. This chain connects TRBV27 to TRBJ1-1, with D perhaps TRBD1 (6 bases). The V end lost 1 base, the J end lost 1 base, and 13 bases lay between the germline ends. The CDR3 consists of 16 residues. Per germline, CDR1 MNHEY and CDR2 SMNVEV (reference sequence).

The V gene is TRBV19, the J gene TRBJ1-4; the D gene is possibly TRBD1 (5 bases). Trimming took 1 base from V and 9 from J, leaving 6 bases between them. Germline V gives CDR1 LNHDA, CDR2 SQIVND (reference sequence). The length of the CDR3 is 12 residues. In DNA, the CDR3 is TGTGCCAGTAGTATAGGGGGCAAAAAACTGTTTTTT. Protein: CASSIGGKKLFF.

The J gene is TRBJ2-3, the V gene TRBV11-2; D might be TRBD1 (5 bases). The V end lost 2 bases, the J end lost 0 bases, and 15 bases lay between the germline ends. This CDR3 is built from 17 residues. Germline assignment: CDR1 SGHAT and CDR2 FQNNGV. CDR3 in amino acids: CASSLTLDTLSTDTQYF. The CDR3 DNA reads as TGTGCCAGCAGCTTAACCCTGGACACTTTAAGCACAGATACGCAGTATTTT. Filled out from reference TRBV11-2 and TRBJ2-3, the complete variable domain reads EAGVAQSPRYKIIEKRQSVAFWCNPISGHATLYWYQQILGQGPKLLIQFQNNGVVDDSQLPKDRFSAERLKGVDSTLKIQPAKLEDSAVYLCASSLTLDTLSTDTQYFGPGTRLTVL.